A selection of T cell receptor beta chains follows, all from one sample in a study of T cells in tuberculosis. Sequencing was performed with immunoSEQ multiplex PCR; in TCRdb, only in-frame clones are kept and a portion is missing. The table shows approximately 30,000 clones, with around 96% occurring only once. Sequenced: PBMCs. The receptors derive from a donor aged 5-35 years with latent tuberculosis or without tuberculosis infection. Both conserved end residues are part of each CDR3. A D gene is named only where the DNA matches it firmly. For some rows the clone size is stated as once, few or many, or as a class when expanded; others skip it.

>TRBD2|TRBV28|-|TRBJ2-1
CASSFGPGLANYNEQFF
TGTGCCAGCAGTTTTGGTCCGGGACTAGCGAACTACAATGAGCAGTTCTTC
>TRBD1|TRBV27|-|TRBJ2-3
CASSLGGGQGVWYPDTQYF
TGTGCCAGCAGTCTGGGGGGGGGACAGGGGGTTTGGTATCCAGATACGCAGTATTTT
>TRBD2|TRBV5-1|-|TRBJ2-3
CASKRTGTSGGRTDTQYF
TGCGCCAGCAAGAGGACCGGGACTAGCGGGGGGAGAACAGATACGCAGTATTTT
>TRBD2|TRBV12-5|-|TRBJ2-7
CASGWGSGRDEQYF
TGTGCTAGTGGTTGGGGTAGCGGGAGGGACGAGCAGTACTTC
>TRBD1|TRBV9|-|TRBJ1-1
CASSTRGQNTEAFF
TGTGCCAGCAGCACCAGGGGGCAGAACACTGAAGCTTTCTTT
>-|TRBV15|-|TRBJ2-4
CATSRDQGAKNIQYF
TGTGCCACCAGCAGAGATCAGGGGGCCAAAAACATTCAGTACTTC
>-|TRBV27|-|TRBJ2-2
CASSLRLAHTGELFF
TGTGCCAGCAGTTTAAGGCTAGCCCACACCGGGGAGCTGTTTTTT
>-|TRBV5-6|-|TRBJ2-1
CASGGRRLVDEQFF
TGTGCCAGCGGAGGGAGAAGGCTAGTAGATGAGCAGTTCTTC
>TRBD1|TRBV5-1|once|TRBJ1-2
CASSLARGRQEDYGYTF
TGCGCCAGCAGCTTGGCCAGGGGGCGTCAGGAGGACTATGGCTACACCTTC
>-|TRBV6-1|-|TRBJ1-3
CASSEAPGISYTIYF
TGTGCCAGCAGTGAAGCTCCAGGGATATCGTACACCATATATTTT
>-|TRBV27|-|TRBJ2-7
CASSDFSTEQYF
TGTGCCAGCAGTGATTTTAGCACCGAGCAGTACTTC
>-|TRBV13|-|TRBJ2-1
CASSRKAGEPYNEQFF
TGTGCCAGCAGCCGGAAGGCCGGAGAGCCTTACAATGAGCAGTTCTTC
>-|TRBV5-5|-|TRBJ1-3
CASSLDPALDTIYF
TGTGCCAGCAGCTTGGATCCCGCATTAGACACCATATATTTT
>-|TRBV2|-|TRBJ2-2
CASSPGQVDYGELFF
TGTGCCAGCAGCCCCGGACAGGTGGACTACGGGGAGCTGTTTTTT
>TRBD1|TRBV4-1|-|TRBJ1-1
CASSQEGQGLNTEAFF
TGCGCCAGCAGCCAAGAGGGACAGGGGCTGAACACTGAAGCTTTCTTT
>-|TRBV19|-|TRBJ1-1
CASSHRGRGTEAFF
TGTGCCAGTAGTCATCGAGGCAGGGGAACTGAAGCTTTCTTT
>-|TRBV4-2|-|TRBJ1-4
CASSQRKTATNEKLFF
TGTGCCAGCAGCCAAAGAAAAACTGCAACTAATGAAAAACTGTTTTTT
>-|TRBV19|-|TRBJ1-5
CASSNDMQPQHF
TGTGCCAGTAGTAATGACATGCAGCCCCAGCATTTT
>-|TRBV9|-|TRBJ2-7
CASSSNPGQPSYEQYF
TGTGCCAGCAGCTCAAATCCAGGACAGCCCTCCTACGAGCAGTACTTC
>TRBD1|TRBV30|-|TRBJ2-5
CAWGQDSQETQYF
TGTGCCTGGGGACAGGACTCACAAGAGACCCAGTACTTC
>-|TRBV5-1|-|TRBJ2-6
CASSPRTVSSGANVLTF
TGCGCCAGCAGCCCTAGGACAGTAAGCTCTGGGGCCAACGTCCTGACTTTC
>-|TRBV28|-|TRBJ2-3
CASSSTWTEPSTDTQYF
TGTGCCAGCAGTTCTACCTGGACTGAACCTAGCACAGATACGCAGTATTTT